The present entry profiles one T cell receptor (beta chain) with its context. TCRdb recomputed calls from the 5' RACE reads with MiXCR, one row per CDR3 protein. The sample comprises some 100,000 distinct CDR3 sequences, 15% to 20% of which are singletons, and 6.2% rests with the top ten. This sample stems from a study of T cells of healthy individuals. The CDR3 spans 13 residues. Germline CDR1 is MNHEY and CDR2 is SVGAGI. The V gene lost 7 bases and the J gene lost 10 bases, with 17 bases spanning the gap. The chain has TRBV6-5 and TRBJ1-5, with D unresolved. The clonotype originates from a human donor in good health. CDR3 amino acids: CASTQDGLEPQHF. The CDR3 DNA follows: TGTGCCAGCACTCAAGACGGGTTGGAACCCCAGCATTTT.